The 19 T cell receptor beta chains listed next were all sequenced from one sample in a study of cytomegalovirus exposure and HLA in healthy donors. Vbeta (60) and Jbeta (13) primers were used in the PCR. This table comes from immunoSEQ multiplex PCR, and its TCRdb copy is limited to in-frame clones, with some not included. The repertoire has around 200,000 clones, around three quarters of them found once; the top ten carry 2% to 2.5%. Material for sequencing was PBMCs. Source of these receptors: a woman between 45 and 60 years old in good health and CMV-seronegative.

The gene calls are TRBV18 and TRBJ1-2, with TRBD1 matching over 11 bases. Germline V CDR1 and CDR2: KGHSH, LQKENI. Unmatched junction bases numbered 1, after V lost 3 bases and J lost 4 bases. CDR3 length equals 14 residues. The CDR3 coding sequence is TGTGCCAGCTCACCCGGGACAGGGGGCTATGGCTACACCTTC. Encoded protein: CASSPGTGGYGYTF.

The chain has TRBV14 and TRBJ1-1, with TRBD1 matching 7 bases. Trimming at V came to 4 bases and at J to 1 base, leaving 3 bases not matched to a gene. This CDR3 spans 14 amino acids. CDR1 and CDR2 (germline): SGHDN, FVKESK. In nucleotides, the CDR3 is TGTGCCAGCAGCCCCTGGACAGGGAACACTGAAGCTTTCTTT. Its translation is CASSPWTGNTEAFF. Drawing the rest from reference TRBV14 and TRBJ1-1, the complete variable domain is EAGVTQFPSHSVIEKGQTVTLRCDPISGHDNLYWYRRVMGKEIKFLLHFVKESKQDESGMPNNRFLAERTGGTYSTLKVQPAELEDSGVYFCASSPWTGNTEAFFGQGTRLTVV.

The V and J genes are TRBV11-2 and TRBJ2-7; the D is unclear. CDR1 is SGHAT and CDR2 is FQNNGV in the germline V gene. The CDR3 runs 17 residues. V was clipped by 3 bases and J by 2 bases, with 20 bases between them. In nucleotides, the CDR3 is TGTGCCAGCAGCTTCCCAAATTTACGAGAGAAGCCCTACGAGCAGTACTTC. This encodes CASSFPNLREKPYEQYF.

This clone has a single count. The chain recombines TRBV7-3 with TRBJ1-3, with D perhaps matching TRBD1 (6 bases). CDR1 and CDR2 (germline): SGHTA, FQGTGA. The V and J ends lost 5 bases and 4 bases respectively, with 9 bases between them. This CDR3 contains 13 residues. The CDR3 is CASSPGVGNTIYF. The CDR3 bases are TGTGCCAGCAGCCCAGGGGTCGGAAACACCATATATTTT.

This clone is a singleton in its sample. The CDR3 here is CASSWDRAKNIQYF. CDR3 coding DNA: TGTGCCAGTAGTTGGGACAGAGCCAAAAACATTCAGTACTTC. The chain carries TRBV19 and TRBJ2-4, with 7 bases identical to TRBD1. Losses at the gene ends were 5 bases for V and 0 bases for J; bases not matched to a gene: 1. The CDR3 length is 14 residues. The germline V gene has CDR1 LNHDA and CDR2 SQIVND (reference sequence).

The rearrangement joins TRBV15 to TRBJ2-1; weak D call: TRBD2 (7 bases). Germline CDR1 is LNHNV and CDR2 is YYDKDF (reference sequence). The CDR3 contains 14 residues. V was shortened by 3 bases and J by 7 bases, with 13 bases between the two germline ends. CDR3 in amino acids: CATSRRGGLNEQFF. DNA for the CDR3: TGTGCCACCAGCAGGAGGGGGGGATTAAATGAGCAGTTCTTC.

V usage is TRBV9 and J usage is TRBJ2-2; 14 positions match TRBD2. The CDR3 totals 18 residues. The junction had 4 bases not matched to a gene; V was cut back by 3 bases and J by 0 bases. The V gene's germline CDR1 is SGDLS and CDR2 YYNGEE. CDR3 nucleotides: TGTGCCAGCAGCGCCCGACTAGCGGGGGGGCCGAACACCGGGGAGCTGTTTTTT. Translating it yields CASSARLAGGPNTGELFF.

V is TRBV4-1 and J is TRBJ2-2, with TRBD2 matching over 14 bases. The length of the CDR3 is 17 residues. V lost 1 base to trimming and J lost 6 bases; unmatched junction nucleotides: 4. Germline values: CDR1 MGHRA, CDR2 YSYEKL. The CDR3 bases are TGCGCCAGCAGCCAAGGGGGACTAGCGGGAGTGGCCGGGGAGCTGTTTTTT. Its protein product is CASSQGGLAGVAGELFF.

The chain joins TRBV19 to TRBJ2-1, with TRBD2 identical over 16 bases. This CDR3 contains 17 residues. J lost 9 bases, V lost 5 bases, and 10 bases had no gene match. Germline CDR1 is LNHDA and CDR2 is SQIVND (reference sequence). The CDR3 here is CASSSKGLAGGLGEQFF. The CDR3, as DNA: TGTGCCAGTAGTTCTAAGGGACTAGCGGGAGGGCTTGGTGAGCAGTTCTTC. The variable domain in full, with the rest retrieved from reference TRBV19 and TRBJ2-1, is DGGITQSPKYLFRKEGQNVTLSCEQNLNHDAMYWYRQDPGQGLRLIYYSQIVNDFQKGDIAEGYSVSREKKESFPLTVTSAQKNPTAFYLCASSSKGLAGGLGEQFFGPGTRLTVL.

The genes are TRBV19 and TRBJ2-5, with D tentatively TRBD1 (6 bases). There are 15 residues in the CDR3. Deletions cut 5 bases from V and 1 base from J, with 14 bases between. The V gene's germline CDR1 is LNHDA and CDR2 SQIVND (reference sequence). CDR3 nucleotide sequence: TGTGCCAGTAGTGTAATACAGGGTCGCCAAGAGACCCAGTACTTC. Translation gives CASSVIQGRQETQYF.

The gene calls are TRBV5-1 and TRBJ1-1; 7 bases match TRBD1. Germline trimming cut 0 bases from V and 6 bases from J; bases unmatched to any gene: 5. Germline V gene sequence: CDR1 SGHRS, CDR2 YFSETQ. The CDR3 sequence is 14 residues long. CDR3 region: CASSLEQGFAEAFF. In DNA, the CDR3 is TGCGCCAGCAGCTTGGAACAGGGGTTCGCTGAAGCTTTCTTT. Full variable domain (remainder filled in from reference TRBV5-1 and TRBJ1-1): KAGVTQTPRYLIKTRGQQVTLSCSPISGHRSVSWYQQTPGQGLQFLFEYFSETQRNKGNFPGRFSGRQFSNSRSEMNVSTLELGDSALYLCASSLEQGFAEAFFGQGTRLTVV.

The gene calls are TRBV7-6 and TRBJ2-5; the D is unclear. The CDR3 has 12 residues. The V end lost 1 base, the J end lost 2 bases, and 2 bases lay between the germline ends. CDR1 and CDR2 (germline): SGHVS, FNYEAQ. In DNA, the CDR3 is TGTGCCAGCAGCTTAGTACAAGAGACCCAGTACTTC. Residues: CASSLVQETQYF. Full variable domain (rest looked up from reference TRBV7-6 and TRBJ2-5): GAGVSQSPRYKVTKRGQDVALRCDPISGHVSLYWYRQALGQGPEFLTYFNYEAQQDKSGLPNDRFSAERPEGSISTLTIQRTEQRDSAMYRCASSLVQETQYFGPGTRLLVL.

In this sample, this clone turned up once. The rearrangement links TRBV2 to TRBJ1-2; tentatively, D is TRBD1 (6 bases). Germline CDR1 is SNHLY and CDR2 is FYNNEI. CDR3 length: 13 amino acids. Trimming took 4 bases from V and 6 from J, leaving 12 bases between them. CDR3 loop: CASSGRGGHGYTF. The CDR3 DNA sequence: TGTGCCAGCAGTGGGCGCGGGGGGCATGGCTACACCTTC.

The CDR3 is CASSSPRQGVSTEAFF. CDR3 DNA: TGTGCCAGCAGCTCCCCACGACAGGGGGTCAGCACTGAAGCTTTCTTT. The chain carries TRBV7-9 and TRBJ1-1, with TRBD1 identical over 9 bases. V shed 4 bases and J 4 bases; nucleotides not matched to a gene: 10. Germline V lookup: CDR1 SEHNR, CDR2 FQNEAQ (reference sequence). The CDR3 spans 16 residues.

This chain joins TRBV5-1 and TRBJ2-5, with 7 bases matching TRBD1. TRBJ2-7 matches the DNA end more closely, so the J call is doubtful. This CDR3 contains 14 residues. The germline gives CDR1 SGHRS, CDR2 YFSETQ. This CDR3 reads CASSIGTALYEQYF. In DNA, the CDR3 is TGCGCCAGCAGCATCGGGACAGCTCTCTACGAGCAGTACTTC.

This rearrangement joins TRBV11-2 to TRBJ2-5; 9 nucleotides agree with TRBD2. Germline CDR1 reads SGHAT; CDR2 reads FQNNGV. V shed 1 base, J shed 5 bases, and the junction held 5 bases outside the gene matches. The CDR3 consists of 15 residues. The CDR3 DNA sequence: TGTGCCAGCAGCTTAGCTCCTGCGGGGGGGGAGACCCAGTACTTC. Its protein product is CASSLAPAGGETQYF.

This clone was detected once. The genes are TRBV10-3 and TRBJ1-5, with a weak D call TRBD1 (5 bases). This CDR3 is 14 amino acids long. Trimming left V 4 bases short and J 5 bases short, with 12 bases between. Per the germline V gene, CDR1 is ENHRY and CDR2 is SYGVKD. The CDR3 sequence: CAISGGVGHQPQHF. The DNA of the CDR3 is TGTGCCATCAGTGGGGGGGTTGGTCATCAGCCCCAGCATTTT.

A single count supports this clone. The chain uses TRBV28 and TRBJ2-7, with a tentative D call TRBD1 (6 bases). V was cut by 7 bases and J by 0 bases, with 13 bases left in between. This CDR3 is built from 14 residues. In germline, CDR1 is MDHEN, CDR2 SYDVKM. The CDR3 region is CASITGQNSYEQYF. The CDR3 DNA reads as TGTGCCAGCATCACAGGACAGAACTCCTACGAGCAGTACTTC.

The CDR3 DNA is TGCGCCAGCAGCTCGTACAGTATGAACACTGAAGCTTTCTTT. It is translated as CASSSYSMNTEAFF. The chain carries TRBV5-1 and TRBJ1-1; D is undetermined. V lost 3 bases to trimming and J lost 0 bases, with 9 bases between them. There are 14 residues in the CDR3. Germline assignment: CDR1 SGHRS and CDR2 YFSETQ.